These 28 T cell receptor beta chains were all obtained from the same sample, sequenced in a study of T-cell reconstitution after alpha-beta-depleted transplantation in children. The library targeted TCRbeta and was prepared with unique molecular identifiers. TCRdb fed the PCR reads into MiXCR, producing one record per CDR3 protein. The sample yields approximately 490,000 distinct CDR3 sequences, under 12% seen once. Sequenced here: PBMCs, sampled before TCRalphabeta/CD19-depleted stem cell transplant. Receptors were obtained from a child aged 2 to 10 with inherited bone marrow failure, due to receive a stem cell transplant.

This clonotype was counted ten times or more. J is TRBJ2-3 and V is TRBV14; 14 nucleotides agree with TRBD2. The CDR3 spans 17 residues. Germline lookup yields CDR1 SGHDN and CDR2 FVKESK. Trimming at V came to 5 bases and at J to 6 bases, leaving 10 bases not matched to a gene. In DNA, the CDR3 is TGTGCCAGCAGCATCCAGGGACTAGCGGGAGAGGCCGATACGCAGTATTTT. As protein: CASSIQGLAGEADTQYF.

The chain carries TRBV20-1 and TRBJ2-7; D remains ambiguous. Trimming pared 5 bases from V and 4 bases from J, leaving 12 bases between. CDR3 length: 12 residues. Germline V gives CDR1 DFQATT, CDR2 SNEGSKA (reference sequence). CDR3: CSAPHVGYEQYF. The CDR3 region has the DNA TGCAGTGCTCCGCACGTAGGATACGAGCAGTACTTC.

About this clonotype: A read error may be the cause here, since a much bigger clone is one base away. The rearrangement links TRBV7-8 to TRBJ2-7, with D perhaps TRBD2 (5 bases). The germline gives CDR1 SGHVS, CDR2 FQNEAQ. The CDR3 runs 14 residues. This chain's CDR3 is CASSPFSRGYDQYF. For the CDR3, the DNA is TGTGCCAGCAGCCCATTTAGCAGAGGGTACGACCAGTACTTC. The full variable domain, in which reference TRBV7-8 and TRBJ2-7 provide the parts outside the CDR3, is GAGVSQSPRYKVAKRGQDVALRCDPISGHVSLFWYQQALGQGPEFLTYFQNEAQLDKSGLPSDRFFAERPEGSVSTLKIQRTQQEDSAVYLCASSPFSRGYDQYFGPGTRLTVT.

This clonotype was recorded many times. V gene TRBV27 combines with J gene TRBJ2-1; D unresolved. The CDR3 has 15 residues. Germline CDR1 MNHEY, CDR2 SMNVEV (reference sequence). V lost 8 bases and J lost 0, with 14 bases in between. CDR3: CASHRAESSYNEQFF. The CDR3 coding sequence is TGTGCCAGCCATCGGGCGGAAAGCTCCTACAATGAGCAGTTCTTC.

This clonotype was seen repeatedly, ten times or more. This sequence joins TRBV27 and TRBJ2-1; TRBD2 matches 11 bases. The CDR3 totals 15 residues. From germline, CDR1 is MNHEY and CDR2 SMNVEV (reference sequence). V dropped 4 bases and J dropped 8; count of bases not matched to a gene: 7. In DNA form, the CDR3 reads TGTGCCAGCAGTTCACTAGCGGGAGTTGAGGATGAGCAGTTCTTC. Its protein product is CASSSLAGVEDEQFF.

This clonotype has at least ten counts. The chain couples TRBV11-2 to TRBJ2-3; TRBD2 matches 11 bases. This CDR3 region has 15 residues. The trim removed 5 bases at V and 6 bases at J, leaving 7 bases unmatched. From germline, CDR1 is SGHAT and CDR2 FQNNGV. The CDR3 bases are TGTGCCAGCAGCCCCCGTGGGACTAGCGGCGATACGCAGTATTTT. Translated: CASSPRGTSGDTQYF.

This clonotype was detected ten times or more. The rearrangement joins TRBV27 to TRBJ2-1, with D unresolved. The V gene lost 3 bases and the J gene lost 9 bases, with 9 bases spanning the gap. Germline loops: CDR1 MNHEY, CDR2 SMNVEV (reference sequence). The CDR3 runs to 12 residues. The CDR3 reads CASSFLPPEQFF. The CDR3, as DNA: TGTGCCAGCAGTTTCCTCCCCCCTGAGCAGTTCTTC.

This clonotype has just a few counts. The genes are TRBV6-1 and TRBJ2-5; no clear D. Germline V gives CDR1 MNHNS, CDR2 SASEGT. CDR3 length: 15 residues. V dropped 4 bases and J dropped 2 bases, with 14 bases sitting between them. CDR3 sequence: CASSGPRQGQETQYF. CDR3 nucleotides: TGTGCCAGCAGTGGCCCGAGACAAGGGCAAGAGACCCAGTACTTC.

A word on this clonotype: Just one base apart from a much larger clone, this may be a read error. The chain joins TRBV28 to TRBJ2-3, with D maybe TRBD2 (6 bases). CDR1 is MDHEN and CDR2 is SYDVKM in the germline V gene. The CDR3 consists of 15 residues. The DNA of the CDR3 is TGTGCCAACAGTTTAAGACGGGACTTCACAGATACGCAGTATTTT. Protein: CANSLRRDFTDTQYF.

The chain joins TRBV20-1 to TRBJ2-1; a possible D gene is TRBD1 (6 bases). In germline, CDR1 is DFQATT, CDR2 SNEGSKA (reference sequence). The CDR3 is 20 residues long. V shed 6 bases and J shed 0 bases, with 30 bases lying between them. The CDR3 bases are TGCAGTGCCGACCCATACCCAGTGGACAGCCTAAACAACTCCTACAATGAGCAGTTCTTC. Its translation: CSADPYPVDSLNNSYNEQFF.

This clonotype came up many times. This chain uses TRBV20-1 with TRBJ2-3; 13 bases match TRBD2. Germline V gene lookup returns CDR1 DFQATT and CDR2 SNEGSKA (reference sequence). J gave up 0 bases and V 1 base, and 10 bases lay outside the gene matches. This CDR3 contains 19 residues. DNA for the CDR3: TGCAGTGCTAGAGCTCCACCGGGACTAGCGGGGACTAGCACAGATACGCAGTATTTT. Encoded protein: CSARAPPGLAGTSTDTQYF.

The chain links TRBV30 to TRBJ2-3, with 7 bases lining up with TRBD2. The CDR3 covers 16 residues. Per the germline V gene, CDR1 is GTSNPN and CDR2 is SVGIG (reference sequence). V lost 0 bases and J lost 3; bases outside the gene matches: 9. The CDR3 DNA reads as TGTGCCTGGAGTGTACGTGGGAGGGCATCGACAGATACGCAGTATTTT. Its protein product is CAWSVRGRASTDTQYF.

The table lists this clonotype with many counts. The rearrangement uses TRBV15 and TRBJ1-1; no clear D gene. Trimming stripped 2 bases from V and 1 base from J, with 5 bases between. Germline-derived CDR1 and CDR2 are LNHNV and YYDKDF (reference sequence). This CDR3 region has 13 residues. The CDR3 DNA sequence: TGTGCCACCAGCAGACGGCCGAACACTGAAGCTTTCTTT. Its translation: CATSRRPNTEAFF.

This clonotype was observed at least ten times. The chain employs TRBV5-1 and TRBJ2-7, with TRBD2 matching over 10 bases. V was pared by 5 bases and J by 5 bases, with 7 bases of the junction left unmatched. The CDR3 extends over 14 amino acids. Germline V gives CDR1 SGHRS, CDR2 YFSETQ. The CDR3 DNA reads TGCGCCAGCAGGGAGCGGGAGGGGCGTGACGAGCAGTACTTC. This gives the protein CASREREGRDEQYF.

Many counts were recorded for this clonotype. The chain carries TRBV9 and TRBJ1-1, with a weak D call TRBD1 (6 bases). The V gene's germline CDR1 is SGDLS and CDR2 YYNGEE. There are 14 residues in the CDR3. V was clipped by 3 bases and J by 3 bases, with 12 bases between them. The CDR3 DNA reads TGTGCCAGCAGCGCGGCGGACAGCGACACTGAAGCTTTCTTT. The encoded protein is CASSAADSDTEAFF.

This clonotype was seen at least ten times. The rearrangement joins TRBV12-3 or TRBV12-4 to TRBJ2-5, with 8 bases aligning to TRBD2. Trimming at V came to 8 bases and at J to 4 bases, leaving 6 bases not matched to a gene. CDR3 length equals 13 residues. CDR3 protein: CASGTSGGETQYF. The CDR3 DNA sequence: TGTGCCAGCGGTACTAGCGGCGGAGAGACCCAGTACTTC.

This clonotype has a count of ten or more. The chain employs TRBV12-3 or TRBV12-4 and TRBJ1-2; D is undetermined. Trimming pared 3 bases from V and 8 bases from J, leaving 16 bases between. The CDR3 is 14 amino acids. The CDR3 protein is CASSLGGKGEGYTF. The CDR3 DNA sequence: TGTGCCAGCAGTTTGGGTGGGAAGGGCGAAGGCTACACCTTC.

At least ten counts were recorded for this clonotype. The chain uses TRBV27 and TRBJ2-7; no clear D. Trimming left V 6 bases short and J 3 bases short, with 15 bases between. CDR3 length: 14 amino acids. CDR1 MNHEY and CDR2 SMNVEV come from the germline V gene (reference sequence). CDR3 residues: CASSLERSHYEQYF. The CDR3 nucleotides read TGTGCCAGCAGCCTCGAGAGGTCTCACTACGAGCAGTACTTC.

V gene TRBV7-2 combines with J gene TRBJ2-3; TRBD2 aligns across 8 bases. V shed 5 bases and J 0 bases; nucleotides not matched to a gene: 4. Germline CDR1 reads SGHTA; CDR2 reads FQGNSA. CDR3 length: 15 amino acids. The CDR3 region is CASSGSGASTDTQYF. In nucleotides, the CDR3 is TGTGCCAGCAGCGGTAGCGGGGCTAGCACAGATACGCAGTATTTT.

This clonotype has just a few counts. The chain links TRBV12-3 or TRBV12-4 to TRBJ1-6; a weak D match, TRBD1 (5 bases). The CDR3 totals 17 residues. Trimming took 0 bases from V and 4 from J, leaving 13 bases between them. The CDR3 protein is CASSLARGIGYNSPLHF. CDR3 DNA sequence: TGTGCCAGCAGTTTAGCTCGGGGGATTGGGTATAATTCACCCCTCCACTTT.

The rearrangement joins TRBV4-3 to TRBJ1-4, with 7 bases aligning to TRBD1. With 2 bases clipped from V and 4 bases from J, the junction kept 4 bases outside the gene matches. CDR3 size: 15 residues. Germline lookup yields CDR1 LGHNA and CDR2 YSLEER. The CDR3 DNA follows: TGCGCCAGCAGCCAAAGACAGGGCGGTAATGAAAAACTGTTTTTT. Translation gives CASSQRQGGNEKLFF.

The table lists this clonotype with many counts. CDR3 sequence: CASSAGTGDPYEQYF. CDR3 coding DNA: TGTGCCAGCAGCGCCGGGACAGGGGATCCCTACGAGCAGTACTTC. The chain recombines TRBV7-6 with TRBJ2-7; 10 bases are shared with TRBD1. Per the germline V gene, CDR1 is SGHVS and CDR2 is FNYEAQ. CDR3 size: 15 residues. The V segment lost 5 bases and the J segment 2 bases; nucleotides outside the gene matches: 6.

This clonotype has a count of ten or more. The genes are TRBV7-2 and TRBJ2-5, with unresolved D. V was shortened by 5 bases and J by 1 base, with 5 bases between the two germline ends. This CDR3 contains 12 residues. The V gene's germline CDR1 is SGHTA and CDR2 FQGNSA. The DNA of the CDR3 is TGTGCCAGCAGCAAATCCCAAGAGACCCAGTACTTC. The encoded protein is CASSKSQETQYF.

This clonotype appeared many times. The chain links TRBV7-9 to TRBJ2-3; 14 bases match TRBD2. CDR1 is SEHNR and CDR2 is FQNEAQ in the germline V gene (reference sequence). Trimming cost V 5 bases and J 4 bases; bases outside gene matches: 5. The CDR3 is made up of 16 amino acids. The CDR3 loop is CASSPGLAGAADTQYF. CDR3 nucleotides: TGTGCCAGCAGCCCGGGACTAGCGGGAGCGGCAGATACGCAGTATTTT. Full variable domain (rest looked up from reference TRBV7-9 and TRBJ2-3): DTGVSQNPRHKITKRGQNVTFRCDPISEHNRLYWYRQTLGQGPEFLTYFQNEAQLEKSRLLSDRFSAERPKGSFSTLEIQRTEQGDSAMYLCASSPGLAGAADTQYFGPGTRLTVL.

V and J are TRBV12-3 or TRBV12-4 and TRBJ2-1; maybe TRBD2 (6 bases). CDR3 length equals 15 residues. The V end lost 3 bases, the J end lost 7 bases, and 16 bases lay between the germline ends. CDR3 residues: CASSFRGRNANEQFF. The CDR3 nucleotides read TGTGCCAGCAGTTTTCGGGGGAGAAATGCAAATGAGCAGTTCTTC.

This clonotype was recorded at least ten times. The gene calls are TRBV12-3 or TRBV12-4 and TRBJ2-5; D possibly corresponds to TRBD1 (6 bases). The CDR3 is 14 amino acids. The V gene lost 4 bases and the J gene lost 1 base, with 10 bases spanning the gap. CDR3 in DNA: TGTGCCAGCAGTTCCCTACAGGGCCAAGAGACCCAGTACTTC. Translating it yields CASSSLQGQETQYF.

This clonotype appeared many times. This chain uses TRBV15 with TRBJ1-1; D not resolved. The ends were cut back, 0 bases at V and 3 bases at J, with 11 bases in the middle. In germline, CDR1 is LNHNV, CDR2 YYDKDF (reference sequence). There are 15 residues in the CDR3. CDR3 loop: CATSRDLKGDTEAFF. CDR3 DNA: TGTGCCACCAGCAGAGATTTGAAGGGAGACACTGAAGCTTTCTTT.

This clonotype was observed many times. V usage is TRBV29-1 and J usage is TRBJ2-5; the D is unclear. This CDR3 spans 10 amino acids. Germline assignment: CDR1 SQVTM and CDR2 ANQGSEA. The V and J ends lost 7 bases and 5 bases respectively, with 8 bases between them. CDR3 nucleotides: TGCAGCGCCCTGGGGGAGACCCAGTACTTC. Encoded protein: CSALGETQYF.